These 17 T cell receptor beta chains were sequenced from one sample in a study of cytomegalovirus exposure and HLA in healthy donors. PCR involved 60 Vbeta and 13 Jbeta primers. Sequencing used immunoSEQ multiplex PCR; TCRdb keeps in-frame clones, though not all of them. The data hold tens of thousands of clones, with 55% to 75% observed a single time. Material: PBMCs. These receptor sequences come from a man aged 30-40 years in good health and CMV-seronegative.

The CDR3 DNA reads TGTGCCAGCAGTGAGAGGGCCGTAACCGGGGATGAGCAGTTCTTC. Residues: CASSERAVTGDEQFF. The chain combines TRBV28 with TRBJ2-1, with a possible D match to TRBD2 (5 bases). The germline V and J ends were trimmed by 5 bases and 8 bases, with 19 bases remaining between them. Germline CDR1 MDHEN, CDR2 SYDVKM. This CDR3 spans 15 amino acids.

CDR3 sequence reads: CASSLRQGWSEKLFF. In nucleotides, the CDR3 is TGTGCCAGCAGCTTAAGACAGGGGTGGTCTGAAAAACTGTTTTTT. V gene TRBV25-1 combines with J gene TRBJ1-4; 8 bases match TRBD1. The CDR3 is made up of 15 amino acids. In germline, CDR1 is MGHDK, CDR2 SYGVNS. Germline trimming cut 6 bases from V and 7 bases from J; bases unmatched to any gene: 10.

V and J are TRBV6-5 and TRBJ1-1; a possible D gene is TRBD1 (5 bases). Trimming took 8 bases from V and 0 from J, leaving 10 bases between them. CDR1 is MNHEY, CDR2 SVGAGI, per germline. The CDR3 has 13 amino acids. CDR3 in DNA: TGTGCCAGCGCAAGGGGCATGAACACTGAAGCTTTCTTT. Translated, it gives CASARGMNTEAFF.

This sequence joins TRBV30 and TRBJ2-3, with 8 bases lining up with TRBD1. Germline assignment: CDR1 GTSNPN and CDR2 SVGIG (reference sequence). This CDR3 spans 18 amino acids. J lost 0 bases, V lost 0 bases, and 11 bases had no gene match. Here the CDR3 DNA reads TGTGCCTGGAGTGTCCCTCAGGGGGCCCCGCCTAGCACAGATACGCAGTATTTT. Translation gives CAWSVPQGAPPSTDTQYF.

This rearrangement joins TRBV19 to TRBJ1-2; D gene unclear. CDR3 size: 13 residues. Trimming removed 5 bases at V and 3 bases at J, with 10 bases between. CDR1 is LNHDA, CDR2 SQIVND, per germline (reference sequence). The CDR3 bases are TGTGCCAGTAGTTCCGGACTCGACTATGGCTACACCTTC. It encodes CASSSGLDYGYTF.

The chain links TRBV4-2 to TRBJ1-5, with TRBD1 matching over 7 bases. The CDR3 is 16 amino acids. Germline V gene lookup returns CDR1 LGHNA and CDR2 YNFKEQ. Trimming removed 1 base from V and 7 bases from J; junction bases left unmatched: 10. CDR3 sequence (DNA): TGTGCCAGCAGCCAAGGGTATGACAGGGTGGGCCAGCCCCAGCATTTT. It encodes CASSQGYDRVGQPQHF.

This sequence joins TRBV11-2 and TRBJ2-3, with 11 bases fitting TRBD2. CDR1 and CDR2 from the germline V gene are SGHAT and FQNNGV. The CDR3 length is 16 residues. With 5 bases clipped from V and 4 bases from J, the junction kept 8 bases outside the gene matches. The CDR3 DNA follows: TGTGCCAGCAGCATTCGACTAGCGGGGCGATCAGATACGCAGTATTTT. Protein: CASSIRLAGRSDTQYF.

V and J are TRBV6-1 and TRBJ2-5; 9 bases line up with TRBD1. V was pared by 6 bases and J by 5 bases, with 1 base of the junction left unmatched. This CDR3 is 12 amino acids long. Germline-derived CDR1 and CDR2 are MNHNS and SASEGT. CDR3 nucleotides: TGTGCCAGCAGCGGACAGGGGGAGACCCAGTACTTC. Amino acids: CASSGQGETQYF.

This rearrangement joins TRBV25-1 to TRBJ2-3, with no clear D. Germline V gene data show CDR1 as MGHDK and CDR2 as SYGVNS. The CDR3 runs to 14 residues. Trimming removed 1 base at V and 5 bases at J, with 10 bases between. DNA for the CDR3: TGTGCCAGCAGTGAATTGGTTGCGGTAGATACGCAGTATTTT. Translation: CASSELVAVDTQYF. Full variable domain (remainder filled in from reference TRBV25-1 and TRBJ2-3): EADIYQTPRYLVIGTGKKITLECSQTMGHDKMYWYQQDPGMELHLIHYSYGVNSTEKGDLSSESTVSRIRTEHFPLTLESARPSHTSQYLCASSELVAVDTQYFGPGTRLTVL.

This sequence joins TRBV7-9 and TRBJ1-1; tentative D call: TRBD1 (5 bases). Trimming cost V 5 bases and J 4 bases, with 11 bases left between them. Germline CDR1 is SEHNR and CDR2 is FQNEAQ (reference sequence). The CDR3 totals 13 residues. The CDR3 sequence is CASSVGGGTEAFF. In nucleotides, the CDR3 is TGTGCCAGCAGCGTCGGGGGAGGCACTGAAGCTTTCTTT.

V gene TRBV18 combines with J gene TRBJ1-5, with D tentatively TRBD1 (5 bases). The V gene's germline CDR1 is KGHSH and CDR2 LQKENI. Between the trimmed V and J ends, which lost 6 bases and 1 base, there was a span of 10 bases. There are 14 residues in the CDR3. This CDR3 is CASSQGVSNQPQHF. The CDR3 DNA is TGTGCCAGCTCCCAAGGGGTGAGCAATCAGCCCCAGCATTTT.

This sequence joins TRBV6-4 and TRBJ2-1, with a weak D call TRBD2 (6 bases). Trimming cost V 5 bases and J 3 bases, with 11 bases left between them. Per the germline V gene, CDR1 is MRHNA and CDR2 is SNTAGT. The CDR3 contains 14 residues. The CDR3 region is CASSKETSYNEQFF. DNA for the CDR3: TGTGCCAGCAGTAAAGAGACTAGCTACAATGAGCAGTTCTTC.

This clone has more than one count but fewer than ten. This chain links TRBV5-1 with TRBJ1-5; D ambiguous. Germline CDR1 and CDR2: SGHRS and YFSETQ. V gave up 0 bases and J gave up 5 bases, with 9 bases separating them. The CDR3 loop spans 14 amino acids. The CDR3 DNA is TGCGCCAGCAGCTTGGATATCGGGGATCAGCCCCAGCATTTT. As protein: CASSLDIGDQPQHF. Complete variable domain (other parts from reference TRBV5-1 and TRBJ1-5): KAGVTQTPRYLIKTRGQQVTLSCSPISGHRSVSWYQQTPGQGLQFLFEYFSETQRNKGNFPGRFSGRQFSNSRSEMNVSTLELGDSALYLCASSLDIGDQPQHFGDGTRLSIL.

This clone was seen once. The chain links TRBV6-4 to TRBJ2-2, with D unresolved. CDR3 length equals 13 residues. The ends were cut back, 2 bases at V and 6 bases at J, with 7 bases in the middle. CDR1 and CDR2 from the germline V gene are MRHNA and SNTAGT. The chain's CDR3 is CASSDQESGELFF. The CDR3 region has the DNA TGTGCCAGCAGTGACCAAGAGTCCGGGGAGCTGTTTTTT.

The chain is built from TRBV6-1 and TRBJ1-5, with a tentative D call TRBD1 (5 bases). Trimming cost V 6 bases and J 3 bases, with 15 bases left between them. The germline CDR1 and CDR2 sequences are MNHNS and SASEGT. This CDR3 is built from 15 residues. CDR3 in DNA: TGTGCCAGCAGCTGGGGAAGACAGAACAATCAGCCCCAGCATTTT. It codes for CASSWGRQNNQPQHF.

The chain joins TRBV7-9 to TRBJ2-6, with TRBD2 as a possible D gene (6 bases). The V gene lost 1 base and the J gene lost 4 bases, with 8 bases spanning the gap. CDR3 size: 15 residues. CDR1 SEHNR and CDR2 FQNEAQ come from the germline V gene (reference sequence). The CDR3 is CASSLGGVGANVLTF. CDR3 nucleotide sequence: TGTGCCAGCAGCTTAGGGGGGGTCGGGGCCAACGTCCTGACTTTC.

This clone turned up a few times. This chain joins TRBV28 and TRBJ1-5; weak D call: TRBD1 (5 bases). V lost 7 bases to trimming and J lost 1 base, with 17 bases between them. Germline-derived CDR1 and CDR2 are MDHEN and SYDVKM. This CDR3 is built from 16 residues. This CDR3 is CASTPTTGVSNQPQHF. CDR3 coding DNA: TGTGCCAGCACCCCCACGACGGGGGTAAGCAATCAGCCCCAGCATTTT.